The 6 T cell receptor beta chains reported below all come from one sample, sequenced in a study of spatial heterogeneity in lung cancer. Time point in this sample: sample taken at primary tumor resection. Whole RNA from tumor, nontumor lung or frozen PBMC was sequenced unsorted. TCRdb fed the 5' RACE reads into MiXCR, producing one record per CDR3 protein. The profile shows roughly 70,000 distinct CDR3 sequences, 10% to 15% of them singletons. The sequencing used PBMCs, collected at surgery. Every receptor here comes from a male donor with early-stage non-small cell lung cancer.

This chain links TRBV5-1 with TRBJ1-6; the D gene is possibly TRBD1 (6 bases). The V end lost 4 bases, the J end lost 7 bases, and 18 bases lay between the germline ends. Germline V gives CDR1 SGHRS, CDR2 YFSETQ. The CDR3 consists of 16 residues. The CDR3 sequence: CASSPSTAQGNSPLHF. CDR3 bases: TGCGCCAGCAGCCCTTCGACCGCGCAGGGGAATTCACCCCTCCACTTT. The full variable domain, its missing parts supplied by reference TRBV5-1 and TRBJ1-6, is KAGVTQTPRYLIKTRGQQVTLSCSPISGHRSVSWYQQTPGQGLQFLFEYFSETQRNKGNFPGRFSGRQFSNSRSEMNVSTLELGDSALYLCASSPSTAQGNSPLHFGNGTRLTVT.

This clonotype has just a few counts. CDR3 protein: CASSLAREGTEAFF. The CDR3 nucleotides are TGTGCCAGCAGCTTGGCCAGGGAGGGCACTGAAGCTTTCTTT. The chain uses TRBV5-4 and TRBJ1-1; D perhaps matches TRBD1 (5 bases). The CDR3 runs to 14 residues. Trimming pared 0 bases from V and 4 bases from J, leaving 10 bases between. CDR1 is SGHNT and CDR2 is YYREEE in the germline V gene (reference sequence).

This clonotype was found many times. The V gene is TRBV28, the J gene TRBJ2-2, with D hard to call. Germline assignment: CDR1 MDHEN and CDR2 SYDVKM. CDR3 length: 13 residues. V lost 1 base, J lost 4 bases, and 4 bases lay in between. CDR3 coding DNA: TGTGCCAGCAGTTTATTCCTCACCGGGGAGCTGTTTTTT. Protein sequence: CASSLFLTGELFF. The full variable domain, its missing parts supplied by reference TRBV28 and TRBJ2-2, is DVKVTQSSRYLVKRTGEKVFLECVQDMDHENMFWYRQDPGLGLRLIYFSYDVKMKEKGDIPEGYSVSREKKERFSLILESASTNQTSMYLCASSLFLTGELFFGEGSRLTVL.

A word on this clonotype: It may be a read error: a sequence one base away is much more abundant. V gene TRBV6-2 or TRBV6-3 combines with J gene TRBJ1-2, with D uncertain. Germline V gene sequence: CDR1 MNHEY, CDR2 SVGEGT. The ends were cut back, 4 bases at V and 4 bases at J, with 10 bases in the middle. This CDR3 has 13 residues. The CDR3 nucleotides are TGTGCCAGCAGTTGGGCCAGTTCCTATGGCTACACCTTC. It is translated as CASSWASSYGYTF.

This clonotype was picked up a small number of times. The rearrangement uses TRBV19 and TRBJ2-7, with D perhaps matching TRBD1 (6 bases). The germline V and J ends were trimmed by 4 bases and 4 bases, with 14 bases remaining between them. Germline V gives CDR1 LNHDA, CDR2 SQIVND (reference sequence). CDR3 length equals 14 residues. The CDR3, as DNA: TGTGCCAGTAGTACCCCGGACAGATTGTACGAGCAGTACTTC. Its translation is CASSTPDRLYEQYF.

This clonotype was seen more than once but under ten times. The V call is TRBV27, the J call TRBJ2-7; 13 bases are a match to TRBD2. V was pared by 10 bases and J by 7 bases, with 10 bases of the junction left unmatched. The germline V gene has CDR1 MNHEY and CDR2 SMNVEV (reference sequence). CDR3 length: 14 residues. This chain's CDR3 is CATGLLAGGREQYF. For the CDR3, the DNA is TGTGCCACCGGACTACTAGCGGGAGGGAGGGAGCAGTACTTC.